The entry below describes one T cell receptor beta chain. This specimen comes from a study of CD8 T cells in Susac syndrome. With 5 bases clipped from V and 1 base from J, the junction kept 4 bases outside the gene matches. CDR1 and CDR2 (germline): DFQATT, SNEGSKA (reference sequence). The CDR3 is 14 amino acids. The RNA input was roughly 0.45 to 1 ug, and it was reverse transcribed with random hexamers. TCRdb reprocessed the immunoSEQ multiplex PCR reads with MiXCR, giving one entry per CDR3 protein. The sample shows some 190,000 distinct CDR3 sequences, roughly 95% of them seen only once. The patients serving as multiple sclerosis controls were treatment-naive. They had stable or active relapsing-remitting disease and fulfilled revised McDonald criteria.

The specimen was CD4+ T cells from PBMCs. This receptor was identified in a human donor with multiple sclerosis. This chain uses TRBV20-1 with TRBJ1-5; 8 nucleotides line up with TRBD1. CDR3 nucleotides: TGCAGTGCTGGTAGGACAGGGAGCAATCAGCCCCAGCATTTT. Its translation: CSAGRTGSNQPQHF.